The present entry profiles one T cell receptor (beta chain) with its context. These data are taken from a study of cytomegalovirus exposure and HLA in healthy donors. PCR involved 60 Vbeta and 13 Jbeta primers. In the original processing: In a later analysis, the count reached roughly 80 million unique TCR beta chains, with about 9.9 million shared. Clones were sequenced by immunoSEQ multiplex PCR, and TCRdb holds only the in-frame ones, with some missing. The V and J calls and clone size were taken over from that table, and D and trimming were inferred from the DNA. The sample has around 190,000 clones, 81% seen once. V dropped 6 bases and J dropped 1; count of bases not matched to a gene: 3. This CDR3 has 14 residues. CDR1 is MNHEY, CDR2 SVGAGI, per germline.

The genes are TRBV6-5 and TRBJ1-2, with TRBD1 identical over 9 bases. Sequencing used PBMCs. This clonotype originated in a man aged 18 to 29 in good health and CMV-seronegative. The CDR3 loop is CASRVDRGNYGYTF. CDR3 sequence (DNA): TGTGCCAGCAGGGTGGACAGGGGTAACTATGGCTACACCTTC.